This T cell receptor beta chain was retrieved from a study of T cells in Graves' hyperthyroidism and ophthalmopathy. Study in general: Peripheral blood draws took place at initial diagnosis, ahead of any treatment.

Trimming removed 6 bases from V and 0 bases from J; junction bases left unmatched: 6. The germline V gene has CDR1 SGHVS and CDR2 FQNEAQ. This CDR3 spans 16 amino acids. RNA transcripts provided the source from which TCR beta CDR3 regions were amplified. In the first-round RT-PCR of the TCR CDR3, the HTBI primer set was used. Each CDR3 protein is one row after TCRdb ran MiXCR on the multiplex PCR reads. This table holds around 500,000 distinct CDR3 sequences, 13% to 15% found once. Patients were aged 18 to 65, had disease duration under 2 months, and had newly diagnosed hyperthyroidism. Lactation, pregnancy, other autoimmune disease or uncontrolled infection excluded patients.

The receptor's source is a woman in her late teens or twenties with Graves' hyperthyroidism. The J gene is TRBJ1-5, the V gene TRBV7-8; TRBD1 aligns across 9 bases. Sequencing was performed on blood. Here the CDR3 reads CASRGQTGGSNQPQHF. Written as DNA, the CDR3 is TGTGCCAGCAGGGGCCAGACAGGGGGTAGCAATCAGCCCCAGCATTTT.